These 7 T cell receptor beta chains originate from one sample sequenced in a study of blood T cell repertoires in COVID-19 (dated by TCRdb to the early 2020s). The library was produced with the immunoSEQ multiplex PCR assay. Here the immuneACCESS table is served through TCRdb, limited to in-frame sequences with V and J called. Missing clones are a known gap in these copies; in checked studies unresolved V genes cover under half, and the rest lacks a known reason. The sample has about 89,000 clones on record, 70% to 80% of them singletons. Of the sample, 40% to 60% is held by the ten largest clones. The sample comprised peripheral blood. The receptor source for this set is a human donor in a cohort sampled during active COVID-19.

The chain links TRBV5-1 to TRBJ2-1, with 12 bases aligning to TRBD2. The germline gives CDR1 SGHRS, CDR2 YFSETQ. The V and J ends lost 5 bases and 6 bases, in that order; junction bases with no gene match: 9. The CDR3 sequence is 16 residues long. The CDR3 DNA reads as TGCGCCAGCAGGCAAACGACTAGCGGGAGTCCCAATGAGCAGTTCTTC. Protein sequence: CASRQTTSGSPNEQFF.

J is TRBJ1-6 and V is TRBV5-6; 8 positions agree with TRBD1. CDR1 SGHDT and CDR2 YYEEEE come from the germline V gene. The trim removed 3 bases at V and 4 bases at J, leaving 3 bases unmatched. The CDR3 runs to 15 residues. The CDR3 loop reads CASSSGQGYNSPLHF. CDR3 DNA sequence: TGTGCCAGCAGCTCCGGACAGGGTTATAATTCACCCCTCCACTTT.

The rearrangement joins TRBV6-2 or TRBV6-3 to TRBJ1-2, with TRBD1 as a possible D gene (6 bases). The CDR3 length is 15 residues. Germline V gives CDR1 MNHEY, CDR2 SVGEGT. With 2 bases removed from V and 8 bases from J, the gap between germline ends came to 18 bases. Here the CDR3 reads CASSYSSRGRGGYTF. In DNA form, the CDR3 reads TGTGCCAGCAGTTACAGTAGCAGGGGAAGAGGGGGCTACACCTTC.

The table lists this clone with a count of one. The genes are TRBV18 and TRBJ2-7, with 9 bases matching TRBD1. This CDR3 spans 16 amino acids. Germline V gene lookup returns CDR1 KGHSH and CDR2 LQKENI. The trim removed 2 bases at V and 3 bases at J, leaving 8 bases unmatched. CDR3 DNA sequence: TGTGCCAGCTCACCAAATCTGGGACAGGGCCTCTACGAGCAGTACTTC. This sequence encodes CASSPNLGQGLYEQYF. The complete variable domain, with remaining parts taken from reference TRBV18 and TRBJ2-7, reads NAGVMQNPRHLVRRRGQEARLRCSPMKGHSHVYWYRQLPEEGLKFMVYLQKENIIDESGMPKERFSAEFPKEGPSILRIQQVVRGDSAAYFCASSPNLGQGLYEQYFGPGTRLTVT.

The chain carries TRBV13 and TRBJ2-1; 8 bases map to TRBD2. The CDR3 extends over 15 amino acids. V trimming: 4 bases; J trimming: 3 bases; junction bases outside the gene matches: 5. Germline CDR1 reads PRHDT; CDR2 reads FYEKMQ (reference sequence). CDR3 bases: TGTGCCAGCAGCTCCAGCGGGAGTTACTACAATGAGCAGTTCTTC. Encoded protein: CASSSSGSYYNEQFF.

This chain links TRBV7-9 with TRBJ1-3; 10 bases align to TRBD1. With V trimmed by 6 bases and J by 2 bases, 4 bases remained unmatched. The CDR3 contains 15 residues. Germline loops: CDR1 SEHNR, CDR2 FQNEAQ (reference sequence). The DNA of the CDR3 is TGTGCCAGCAGTCGACAGGGGGCCGCTGGAAACACCATATATTTT. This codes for CASSRQGAAGNTIYF.

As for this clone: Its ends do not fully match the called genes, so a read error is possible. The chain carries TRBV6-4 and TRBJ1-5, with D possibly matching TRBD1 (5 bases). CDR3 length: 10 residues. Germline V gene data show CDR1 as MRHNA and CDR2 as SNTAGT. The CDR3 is CASSDAGPLF. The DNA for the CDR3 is TGTGCCAGCAGTGACGCGGGACCGCTATTT.